These 3 T cell receptor beta chains originate from one sample sequenced in a study of shared clonotypes between healthy human individuals. Profiling relied on immunoSEQ multiplex PCR, and the TCRdb table lists in-frame clones only, not all of them. The table includes 2 million to 2.5 million clones, 90% to 97% detected once. Sample: naive CD4+ T cells sorted from blood. Regarding subset: CD45RA+ positively selected. The receptors were gathered from a man in his late teens or twenties in good health.

As for this clone: The same CDR3 can be traced to other DNA sequences in this sample. This rearrangement joins TRBV18 to TRBJ2-2; D not resolved. The CDR3 has 13 amino acids. CDR1 is KGHSH and CDR2 is LQKENI in the germline V gene. The ends were cut back, 2 bases at V and 6 bases at J, with 7 bases in the middle. This chain's CDR3 is CASSPRDSGELFF. The CDR3 region has the DNA TGTGCCAGCTCACCAAGGGATTCCGGGGAGCTGTTTTTT.

In regard to this clone: This specimen includes other DNA sequences encoding the same CDR3. The genes are TRBV4-1 and TRBJ2-7; 10 positions agree with TRBD2. The CDR3 has 15 amino acids. The V gene's germline CDR1 is MGHRA and CDR2 YSYEKL. The ends lost 1 base at V and 4 bases at J; junction bases unmatched: 4. CDR3 sequence (DNA): TGCGCCAGCAGCCAAGGAGCGGGAGGGCCTTACGAGCAGTACTTC. This sequence encodes CASSQGAGGPYEQYF.

The chain has TRBV5-1 and TRBJ1-1; D perhaps matches TRBD1 (5 bases). CDR1 is SGHRS and CDR2 is YFSETQ in the germline V gene. With 5 bases removed from V and 2 bases from J, the gap between germline ends came to 10 bases. The CDR3 sequence is 13 residues long. In nucleotides, the CDR3 is TGCGCCAGCAGTCTGACAGACAACACTGAAGCTTTCTTT. Amino acid sequence: CASSLTDNTEAFF.